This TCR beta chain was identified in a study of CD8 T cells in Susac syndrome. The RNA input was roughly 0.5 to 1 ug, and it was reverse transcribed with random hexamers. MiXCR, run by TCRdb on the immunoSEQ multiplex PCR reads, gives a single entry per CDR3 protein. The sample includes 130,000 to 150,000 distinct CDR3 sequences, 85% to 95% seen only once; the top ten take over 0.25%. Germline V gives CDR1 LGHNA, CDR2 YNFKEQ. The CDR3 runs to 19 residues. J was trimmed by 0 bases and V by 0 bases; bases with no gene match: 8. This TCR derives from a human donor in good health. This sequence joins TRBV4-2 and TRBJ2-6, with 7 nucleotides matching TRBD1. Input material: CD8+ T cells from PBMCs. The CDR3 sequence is CASSQDSQGVNSGANVLTF. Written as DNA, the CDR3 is TGTGCCAGCAGCCAAGATTCCCAGGGGGTCAACTCTGGGGCCAACGTCCTGACTTTC.